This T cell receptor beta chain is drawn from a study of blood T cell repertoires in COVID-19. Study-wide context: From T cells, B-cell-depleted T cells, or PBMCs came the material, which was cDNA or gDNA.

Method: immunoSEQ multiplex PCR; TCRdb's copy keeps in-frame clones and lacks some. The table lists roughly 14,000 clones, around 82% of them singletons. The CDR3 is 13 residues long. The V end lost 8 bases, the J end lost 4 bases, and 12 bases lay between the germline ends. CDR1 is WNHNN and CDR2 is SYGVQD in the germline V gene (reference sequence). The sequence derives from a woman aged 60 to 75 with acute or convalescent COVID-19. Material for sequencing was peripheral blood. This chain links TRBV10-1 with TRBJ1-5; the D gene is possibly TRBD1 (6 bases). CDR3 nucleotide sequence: TGCGCCAGCGTCAGGGGTAAGAATCAGCCCCAGCATTTT. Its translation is CASVRGKNQPQHF.